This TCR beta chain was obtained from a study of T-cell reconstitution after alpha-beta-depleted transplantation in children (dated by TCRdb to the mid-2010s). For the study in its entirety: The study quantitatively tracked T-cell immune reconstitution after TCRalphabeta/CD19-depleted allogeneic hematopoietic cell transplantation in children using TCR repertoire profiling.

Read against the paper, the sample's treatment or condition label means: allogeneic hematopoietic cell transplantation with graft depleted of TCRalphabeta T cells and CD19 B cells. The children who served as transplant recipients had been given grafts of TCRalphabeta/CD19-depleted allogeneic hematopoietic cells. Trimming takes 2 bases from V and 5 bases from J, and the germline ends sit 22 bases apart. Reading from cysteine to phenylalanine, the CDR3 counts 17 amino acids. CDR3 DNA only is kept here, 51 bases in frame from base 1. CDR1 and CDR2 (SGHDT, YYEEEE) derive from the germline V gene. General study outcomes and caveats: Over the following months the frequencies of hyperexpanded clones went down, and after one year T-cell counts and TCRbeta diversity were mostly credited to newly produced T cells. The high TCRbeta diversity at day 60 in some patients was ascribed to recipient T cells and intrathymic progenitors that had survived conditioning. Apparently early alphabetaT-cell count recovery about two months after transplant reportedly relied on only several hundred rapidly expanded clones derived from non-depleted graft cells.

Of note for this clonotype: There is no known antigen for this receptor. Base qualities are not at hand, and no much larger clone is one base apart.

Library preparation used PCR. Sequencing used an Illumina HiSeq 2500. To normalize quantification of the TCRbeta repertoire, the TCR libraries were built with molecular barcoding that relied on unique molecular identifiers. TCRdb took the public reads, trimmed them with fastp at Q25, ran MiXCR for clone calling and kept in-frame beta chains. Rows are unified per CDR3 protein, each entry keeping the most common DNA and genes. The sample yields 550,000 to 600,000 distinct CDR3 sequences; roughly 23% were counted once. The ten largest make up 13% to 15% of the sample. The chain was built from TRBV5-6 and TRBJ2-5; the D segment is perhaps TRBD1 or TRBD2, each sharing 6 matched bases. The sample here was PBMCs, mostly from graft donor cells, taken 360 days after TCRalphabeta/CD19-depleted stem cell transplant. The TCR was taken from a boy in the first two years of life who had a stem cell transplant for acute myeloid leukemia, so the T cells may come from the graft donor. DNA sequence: TGTGCCAGCAGCTTAGGGACTGACAGTCTAAGGGGGGAGACCCAGTACTTC. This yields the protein CASSLGTDSLRGETQYF.